A single sample gave rise to the 9 T cell receptor beta chains below, sequenced in a study of cytomegalovirus exposure and HLA in healthy donors. Primers: 60 Vbeta forward and 13 Jbeta reverse. Generated by immunoSEQ multiplex PCR, the TCRdb table keeps only in-frame clones and is missing some. The sample gives some 110,000 clones, 71% of which show up once; 2.5% to 3.5% is in the top ten. The material sequenced was PBMCs. These receptors were obtained from a female donor in good health and CMV-seronegative.

The V gene is TRBV15, the J gene TRBJ2-1; 8 bases are shared with TRBD2. The ends lost 5 bases at V and 5 bases at J; junction bases unmatched: 5. CDR1 and CDR2 (germline): LNHNV, YYDKDF (reference sequence). The CDR3 has 14 amino acids. CDR3 coding DNA: TGTGCCACCAGCGCCGGGACTAGTGACAATGAGCAGTTCTTC. Its protein product is CATSAGTSDNEQFF.

As to this clone: One end of the junction varies from germline; a read error may be responsible. V gene TRBV7-2 combines with J gene TRBJ2-1, with 14 bases that match TRBD2. Germline V gene data show CDR1 as SGHTA and CDR2 as FQGNSA. CDR3 size: 18 residues. The CDR3 loop reads CASSYQSSGTSGRNGQFF. CDR3 DNA sequence: TGTGCCAGCAGCTATCAATCTTCCGGGACTAGCGGGAGAAATGGGCAGTTCTTC. Complete variable domain (other parts from reference TRBV7-2 and TRBJ2-1): GAGVSQSPSNKVTEKGKDVELRCDPISGHTALYWYRQSLGQGLEFLIYFQGNSAPDKSGLPSDRFSAERTGGSVSTLTIQRTQQEDSAVYLCASSYQSSGTSGRNGQFFGPGTRLTVL.

The rearrangement uses TRBV9 and TRBJ2-2; possibly TRBD1 for D (6 bases). This CDR3 has 13 amino acids. Germline assignment: CDR1 SGDLS and CDR2 YYNGEE. Trimming shortened V by 9 bases and J by 4 bases, and 13 bases separated the two germline ends. CDR3 bases: TGTGCCACCCAGGGGCATGGCACCGGGGAGCTGTTTTTT. This translates into CATQGHGTGELFF.

CDR3 protein: CASGEGARGQYF. In DNA, the CDR3 is TGTGCCTCCGGGGAGGGCGCGCGGGGCCAGTACTTC. This chain connects TRBV6-1 to TRBJ2-5; 7 bases are a match to TRBD2. Per germline, CDR1 MNHNS and CDR2 SASEGT. CDR3 length equals 12 residues. After removal of 11 bases from V and 10 bases from J, the junction contained 13 bases not matched to a gene.

The gene calls are TRBV4-2 and TRBJ2-3; D is uncertain. The germline CDR1 and CDR2 sequences are LGHNA and YNFKEQ. This CDR3 comprises 14 residues. V was pared by 0 bases and J by 1 base, with 5 bases between. The CDR3 sequence: CASSQDGRTDTQYF. The CDR3 DNA is TGTGCCAGCAGCCAAGACGGTCGCACAGATACGCAGTATTTT.

This rearrangement joins TRBV30 to TRBJ1-5, with 8 bases identical to TRBD1. CDR1 GTSNPN and CDR2 SVGIG come from the germline V gene (reference sequence). The CDR3 runs 16 residues. V lost 1 base to trimming and J lost 7 bases; unmatched junction nucleotides: 12. The CDR3 sequence: CAWSGVGQGLGQPQHF. The CDR3 DNA reads TGTGCCTGGAGTGGAGTCGGACAGGGCTTGGGGCAGCCCCAGCATTTT.

The rearrangement links TRBV19 to TRBJ2-1; D is perhaps TRBD1 (6 bases). V dropped 9 bases and J dropped 5 bases, with 14 bases sitting between them. Per germline, CDR1 LNHDA and CDR2 SQIVND (reference sequence). This CDR3 is 13 amino acids long. The chain's CDR3 is CASSGTKDNEQFF. In DNA form, the CDR3 reads TGTGCCAGCTCCGGGACAAAGGACAATGAGCAGTTCTTC.

The chain joins TRBV14 to TRBJ2-2; D is uncertain. CDR3 length: 16 residues. Trimming stripped 0 bases from V and 5 bases from J, with 13 bases between. Germline CDR1 and CDR2: SGHDN and FVKESK. The CDR3 DNA reads as TGTGCCAGCAGCCAAGATTCGGCAGGTCTAACCGGGGAGCTGTTTTTT. Residues: CASSQDSAGLTGELFF.

The chain couples TRBV19 to TRBJ1-1; weak D call: TRBD1 (5 bases). The V end lost 7 bases, the J end lost 0 bases, and 21 bases lay between the germline ends. CDR3 length: 17 residues. Looked up from germline, CDR1 is LNHDA and CDR2 is SQIVND (reference sequence). CDR3 bases: TGTGCCAGTACCTCGGGACGCCGCGGGACTATGAACACTGAAGCTTTCTTT. It specifies CASTSGRRGTMNTEAFF.